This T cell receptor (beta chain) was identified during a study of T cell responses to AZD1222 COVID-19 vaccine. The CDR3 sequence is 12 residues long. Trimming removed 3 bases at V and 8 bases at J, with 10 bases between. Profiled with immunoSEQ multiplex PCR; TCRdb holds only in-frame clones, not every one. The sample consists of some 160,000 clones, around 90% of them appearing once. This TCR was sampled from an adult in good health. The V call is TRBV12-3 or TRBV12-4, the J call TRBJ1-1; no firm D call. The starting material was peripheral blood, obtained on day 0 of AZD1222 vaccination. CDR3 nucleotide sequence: TGTGCCAGCAGTTTCCGACAACCAGAAGCTTTCTTT. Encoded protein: CASSFRQPEAFF.